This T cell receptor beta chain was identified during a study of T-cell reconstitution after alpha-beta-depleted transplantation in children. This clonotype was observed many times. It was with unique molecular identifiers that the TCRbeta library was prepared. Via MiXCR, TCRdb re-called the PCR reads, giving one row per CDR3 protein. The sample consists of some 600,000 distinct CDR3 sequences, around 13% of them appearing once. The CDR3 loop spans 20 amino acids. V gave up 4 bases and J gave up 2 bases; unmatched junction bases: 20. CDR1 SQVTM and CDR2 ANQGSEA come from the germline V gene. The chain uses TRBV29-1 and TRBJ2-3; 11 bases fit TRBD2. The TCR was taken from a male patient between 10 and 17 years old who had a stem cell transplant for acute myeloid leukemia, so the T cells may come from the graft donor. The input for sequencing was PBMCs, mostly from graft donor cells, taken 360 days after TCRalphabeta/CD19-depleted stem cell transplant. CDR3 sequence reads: CSVAEVVLAGGEWVTDTQYF. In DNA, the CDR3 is TGCAGCGTTGCTGAAGTTGTGCTAGCGGGAGGAGAATGGGTCACAGATACGCAGTATTTT.